These 18 T cell receptor beta chains were sequenced from one sample in a study of human T cells and chemical hapten exposure. MiXCR, run by TCRdb on the RACE reads, gives a single entry per CDR3 protein. This repertoire shows about 180,000 distinct CDR3 sequences, 25% to 35% found once; its top ten account for about 2.7%. Time point meaning: pre-sensitization, week 0. Treatment: therapeutic diphenylcyclopropenone sensitization with weekly scalp DPC. This sample comprised whole blood, obtained in connection with sensitization to the hapten diphenylcyclopropenone (DPC). These receptors originate from a woman aged 30 to 39 with alopecia areata. Some clones in this sample may be carry-over from other donors' samples.

The chain uses TRBV6-5 and TRBJ1-3, with D hard to call. Germline lookup yields CDR1 MNHEY and CDR2 SVGAGI. CDR3 size: 14 residues. The V and J ends lost 0 bases and 4 bases respectively, with 7 bases between them. CDR3 residues: CASSYSLLGNTIYF. The CDR3, as DNA: TGTGCCAGCAGTTACTCGCTCCTCGGAAACACCATATATTTT.

This clonotype was counted between two and nine times. The CDR3 DNA sequence: TGTGCCAGCGGACAGCTCTCCACTTATGGCTACACCTTC. It encodes CASGQLSTYGYTF. The chain recombines TRBV28 with TRBJ1-2; TRBD1 is a possible D gene (6 bases). From germline, CDR1 is MDHEN and CDR2 SYDVKM. Between the trimmed V and J ends, which lost 8 bases and 5 bases, there was a span of 15 bases. CDR3 size: 13 residues.

V is TRBV4-3 and J is TRBJ1-6, with TRBD1 identical over 10 bases. The V segment lost 4 bases and the J segment 6 bases; nucleotides outside the gene matches: 3. The germline V gene has CDR1 LGHNA and CDR2 YSLEER. The CDR3 contains 15 residues. CDR3 sequence: CASSRGTGVNSPLHF. In DNA form, the CDR3 reads TGCGCCAGCAGCCGAGGGACAGGGGTTAATTCACCCCTCCACTTT.

The rearrangement joins TRBV3-1 to TRBJ1-2, with 7 bases fitting TRBD1. The CDR3 loop spans 12 amino acids. The trim removed 6 bases at V and 6 bases at J, leaving 4 bases unmatched. In germline, CDR1 is LGHDT, CDR2 YNNKEL (reference sequence). CDR3 in amino acids: CASRGQRDGYTF. The CDR3, as DNA: TGTGCCAGCAGGGGACAGCGAGATGGCTACACCTTC.

The chain recombines TRBV25-1 with TRBJ1-6; D is uncertain. The germline V gene has CDR1 MGHDK and CDR2 SYGVNS. V was clipped by 7 bases and J by 6 bases, with 10 bases between them. The CDR3 extends over 13 amino acids. The CDR3 sequence is CASNTFANSPLHF. The CDR3 coding sequence is TGTGCCAGCAACACTTTCGCTAATTCACCCCTCCACTTT.

The chain is built from TRBV28 and TRBJ2-5, with D maybe TRBD1 (6 bases). The CDR3 spans 14 residues. Germline V gene sequence: CDR1 MDHEN, CDR2 SYDVKM. The V gene lost 4 bases and the J gene lost 12 bases, with 21 bases spanning the gap. CDR3 in amino acids: CASSSVGNRDSKYF. The CDR3 bases are TGTGCCAGCAGTTCCGTAGGAAACAGGGATTCTAAGTACTTC.

This clonotype was seen a few times. CDR3 DNA: TGTGCCAGCAGCTTGGCCCGGGGGCAGGGGACTAACACTGAAGCTTTCTTT. Translated: CASSLARGQGTNTEAFF. The V gene is TRBV5-5, the J gene TRBJ1-1, with D perhaps TRBD1 (6 bases). Germline V gene data show CDR1 as SGHKS and CDR2 as YYEKEE (reference sequence). Trimming removed 0 bases at V and 2 bases at J, with 17 bases between. This CDR3 is 17 amino acids long.

The chain carries TRBV20-1 and TRBJ1-6, with D perhaps matching TRBD1 (6 bases). Germline V CDR1 and CDR2: DFQATT, SNEGSKA (reference sequence). This CDR3 contains 13 residues. V was clipped by 6 bases and J by 9 bases, with 15 bases between them. CDR3 loop: CSAPDGGSSPLHF. The DNA of the CDR3 is TGCAGTGCCCCGGACGGGGGCTCTTCACCCCTCCACTTT.

The chain uses TRBV5-1 and TRBJ1-1; D might be TRBD1 (5 bases). The ends were cut back, 3 bases at V and 6 bases at J, with 15 bases in the middle. The germline V gene has CDR1 SGHRS and CDR2 YFSETQ. The CDR3 loop spans 14 amino acids. CDR3 nucleotides: TGCGCCAGCAGCTGGAGTACGGGGCCCTCTGAAGCTTTCTTT. Translated, it gives CASSWSTGPSEAFF.

The V gene is TRBV5-5, the J gene TRBJ2-7; weak D call: TRBD2 (5 bases). Trimming pared 4 bases from V and 6 bases from J, leaving 17 bases between. Germline CDR1 and CDR2: SGHKS and YYEKEE (reference sequence). CDR3 length: 14 amino acids. The CDR3 sequence is CASSLREPASEQYF. In nucleotides, the CDR3 is TGTGCCAGCAGCCTCCGGGAACCGGCCTCCGAGCAGTACTTC.

This clonotype was counted between two and nine times. The chain has TRBV20-1 and TRBJ1-5, with 9 nucleotides matching TRBD1. This CDR3 comprises 13 residues. Germline V CDR1 and CDR2: DFQATT, SNEGSKA (reference sequence). The ends lost 5 bases at V and 5 bases at J; junction bases unmatched: 4. The CDR3: CSAPGQGYQPQHF. DNA of the CDR3: TGCAGTGCTCCGGGACAGGGTTATCAGCCCCAGCATTTT.

CDR3 protein: CSARDSGQGITQETQYF. For the CDR3, the DNA is TGCAGTGCTAGAGATTCCGGGCAGGGCATAACCCAAGAGACCCAGTACTTC. V usage is TRBV20-1 and J usage is TRBJ2-5, with a weak D call TRBD1 (5 bases). There are 17 residues in the CDR3. Germline V gene lookup returns CDR1 DFQATT and CDR2 SNEGSKA (reference sequence). V lost 0 bases to trimming and J lost 1 base, with 18 bases between them.

CDR3 sequence reads: CASSIAAFTDTQYF. The CDR3 bases are TGTGCCAGCAGTATAGCGGCTTTCACAGATACGCAGTATTTT. The chain links TRBV28 to TRBJ2-3; tentatively, D is TRBD2 (6 bases). V lost 5 bases and J lost 2, with 11 bases in between. Germline assignment: CDR1 MDHEN and CDR2 SYDVKM. This CDR3 spans 14 amino acids.

This clonotype has a handful of counts. The rearrangement joins TRBV28 to TRBJ2-1, with D tentatively TRBD2 (5 bases). Germline CDR1 reads MDHEN; CDR2 reads SYDVKM. The CDR3 runs to 14 residues. The ends were cut back, 6 bases at V and 6 bases at J, with 15 bases in the middle. The CDR3 DNA reads as TGTGCCAGCAGGCCCCCCGGAGCGGTCAATGAGCAGTTCTTC. It is translated as CASRPPGAVNEQFF.

The chain uses TRBV5-1 and TRBJ1-2; D is uncertain. CDR1 is SGHRS, CDR2 YFSETQ, per germline. CDR3 length equals 14 residues. Deletions cut 0 bases from V and 3 bases from J, with 9 bases between. The CDR3, as DNA: TGCGCCAGCAGCTTGGCGGGGAGTGACTATGGCTACACCTTC. Amino acids: CASSLAGSDYGYTF.

This chain links TRBV27 with TRBJ2-7; 8 positions agree with TRBD2. With V trimmed by 2 bases and J by 13 bases, 10 bases remained unmatched. CDR1 and CDR2 (germline): MNHEY, SMNVEV (reference sequence). The CDR3 contains 13 residues. CDR3 bases: TGTGCCAGCAGTTTAATGGGGACTAGGAAGCCTTACTTC. Its protein product is CASSLMGTRKPYF.

The V gene is TRBV4-2, the J gene TRBJ2-1; the match to TRBD2 covers 7 bases. J was trimmed by 4 bases and V by 0 bases; bases with no gene match: 6. CDR1 LGHNA and CDR2 YNFKEQ come from the germline V gene. The CDR3 is made up of 16 amino acids. The CDR3 protein is CASSQEQAGTYNEQFF. The CDR3 region has the DNA TGTGCCAGCAGCCAAGAGCAAGCGGGGACTTACAATGAGCAGTTCTTC.

In its sample, this clonotype was seen a few times. The chain combines TRBV29-1 with TRBJ2-1; tentative D call: TRBD1 (5 bases). The V end was cut by 0 bases, the J end by 9 bases, with 21 bases between. Germline loops: CDR1 SQVTM, CDR2 ANQGSEA. The CDR3 spans 16 residues. The CDR3 nucleotides read TGCAGCGTTGAAGATCCATACAGCAGGGTAAGGGGTGAGCAGTTCTTC. This translates into CSVEDPYSRVRGEQFF.